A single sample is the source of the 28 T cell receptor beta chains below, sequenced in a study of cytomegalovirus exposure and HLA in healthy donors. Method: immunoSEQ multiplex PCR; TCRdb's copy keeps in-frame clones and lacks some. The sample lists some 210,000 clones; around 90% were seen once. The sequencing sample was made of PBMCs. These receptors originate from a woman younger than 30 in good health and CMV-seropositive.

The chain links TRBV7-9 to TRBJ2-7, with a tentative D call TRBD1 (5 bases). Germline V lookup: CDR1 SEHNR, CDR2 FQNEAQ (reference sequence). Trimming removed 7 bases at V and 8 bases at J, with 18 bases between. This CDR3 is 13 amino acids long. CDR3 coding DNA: TGTGCCAGCACGCCAGACGCCCGACAGCAGCAGTACTTC. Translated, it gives CASTPDARQQQYF.

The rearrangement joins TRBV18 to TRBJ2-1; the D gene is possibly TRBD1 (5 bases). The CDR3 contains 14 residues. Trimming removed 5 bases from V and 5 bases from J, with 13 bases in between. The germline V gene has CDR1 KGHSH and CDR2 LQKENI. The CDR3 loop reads CASSWQGIHNEQFF. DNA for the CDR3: TGTGCCAGCTCATGGCAGGGTATCCACAATGAGCAGTTCTTC.

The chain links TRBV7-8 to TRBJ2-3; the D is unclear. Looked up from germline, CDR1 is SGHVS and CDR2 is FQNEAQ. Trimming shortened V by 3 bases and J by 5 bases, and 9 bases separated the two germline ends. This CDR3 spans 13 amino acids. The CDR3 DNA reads TGTGCCAGCAGCTTGGCAGGTCAAGATACGCAGTATTTT. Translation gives CASSLAGQDTQYF.

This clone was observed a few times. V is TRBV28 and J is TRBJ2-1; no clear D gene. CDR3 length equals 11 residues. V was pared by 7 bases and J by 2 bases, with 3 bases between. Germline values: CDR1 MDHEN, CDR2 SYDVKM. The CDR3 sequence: CASNTYNEQFF. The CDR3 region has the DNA TGTGCCAGCAATACCTACAATGAGCAGTTCTTC.

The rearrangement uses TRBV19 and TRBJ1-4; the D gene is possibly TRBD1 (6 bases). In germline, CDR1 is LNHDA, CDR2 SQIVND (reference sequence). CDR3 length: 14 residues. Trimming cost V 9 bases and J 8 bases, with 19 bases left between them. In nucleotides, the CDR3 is TGTGCCAGCCAAAAACAGGGCCTCAGGGAAAAACTGTTTTTT. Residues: CASQKQGLREKLFF.

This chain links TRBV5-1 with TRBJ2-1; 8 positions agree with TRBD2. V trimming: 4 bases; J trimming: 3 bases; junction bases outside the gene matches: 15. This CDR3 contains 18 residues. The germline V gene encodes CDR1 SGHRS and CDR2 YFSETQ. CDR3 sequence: CASSRGLLSGSVYNEQFF. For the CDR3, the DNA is TGCGCCAGCAGCCGGGGGCTGCTAAGCGGGAGCGTCTACAATGAGCAGTTCTTC.

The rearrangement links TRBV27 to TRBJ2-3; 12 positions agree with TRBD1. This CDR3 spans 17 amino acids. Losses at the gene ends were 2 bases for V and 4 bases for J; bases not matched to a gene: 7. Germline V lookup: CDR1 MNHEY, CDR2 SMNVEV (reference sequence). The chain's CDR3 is CASSLALGQGASDTQYF. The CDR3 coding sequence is TGTGCCAGCAGTTTAGCCTTGGGACAGGGGGCTTCAGATACGCAGTATTTT.

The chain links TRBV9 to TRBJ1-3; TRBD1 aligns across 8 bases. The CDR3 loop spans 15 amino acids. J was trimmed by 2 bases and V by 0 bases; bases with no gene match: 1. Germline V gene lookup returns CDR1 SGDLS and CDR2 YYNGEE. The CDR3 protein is CASSVARGPGNTIYF. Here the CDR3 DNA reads TGTGCCAGCAGCGTAGCCAGGGGGCCTGGAAACACCATATATTTT.

CDR3 nucleotide sequence: TGTGCCAGCAGTTACGAGGGACAGGGCTACGAGCAGTACTTC. Its translation: CASSYEGQGYEQYF. This chain uses TRBV6-5 with TRBJ2-7, with 9 bases fitting TRBD1. Germline lookup yields CDR1 MNHEY and CDR2 SVGAGI. V was pared by 2 bases and J by 3 bases, with 2 bases of the junction left unmatched. The CDR3 length is 14 residues.

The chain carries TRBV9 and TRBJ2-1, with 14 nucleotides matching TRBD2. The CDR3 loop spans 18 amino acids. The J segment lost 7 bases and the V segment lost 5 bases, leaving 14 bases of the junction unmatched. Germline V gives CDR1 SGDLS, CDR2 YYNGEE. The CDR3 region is CASSDDRYGTSGRNEQFF. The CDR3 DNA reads TGTGCCAGCAGTGACGACAGGTATGGGACTAGCGGGAGAAATGAGCAGTTCTTC.

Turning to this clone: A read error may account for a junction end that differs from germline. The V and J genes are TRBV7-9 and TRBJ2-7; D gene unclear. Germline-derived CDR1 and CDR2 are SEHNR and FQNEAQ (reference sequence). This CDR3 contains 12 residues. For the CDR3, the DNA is TGTGCCAGCAGCTTAGACAGAAAACTTAATGGCTTC. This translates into CASSLDRKLNGF.

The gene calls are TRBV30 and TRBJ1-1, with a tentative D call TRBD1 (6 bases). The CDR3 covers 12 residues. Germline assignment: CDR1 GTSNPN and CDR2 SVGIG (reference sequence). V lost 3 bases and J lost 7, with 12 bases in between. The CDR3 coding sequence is TGTGCCTGGAGCGCACAGGGTGGTGAAGCTTTCTTT. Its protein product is CAWSAQGGEAFF.

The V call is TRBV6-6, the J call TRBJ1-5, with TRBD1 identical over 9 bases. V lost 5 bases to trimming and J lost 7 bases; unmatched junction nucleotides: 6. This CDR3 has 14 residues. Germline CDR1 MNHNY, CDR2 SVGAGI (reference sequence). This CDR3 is CASSAQGAKQPQHF. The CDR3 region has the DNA TGTGCCAGCAGTGCACAGGGGGCAAAACAGCCCCAGCATTTT.

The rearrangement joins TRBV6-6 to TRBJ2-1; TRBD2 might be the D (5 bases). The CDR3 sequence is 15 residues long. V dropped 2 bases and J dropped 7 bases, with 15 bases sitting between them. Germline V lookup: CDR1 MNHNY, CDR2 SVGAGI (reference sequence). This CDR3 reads CASSYEGSSGNEQFF. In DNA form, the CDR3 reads TGTGCCAGCAGTTACGAGGGCAGCTCGGGGAATGAGCAGTTCTTC.

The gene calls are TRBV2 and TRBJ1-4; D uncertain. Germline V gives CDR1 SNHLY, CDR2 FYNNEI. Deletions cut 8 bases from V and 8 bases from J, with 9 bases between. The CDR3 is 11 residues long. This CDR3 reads CASGEWEKLFF. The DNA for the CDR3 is TGTGCCAGCGGGGAGTGGGAAAAACTGTTTTTT.

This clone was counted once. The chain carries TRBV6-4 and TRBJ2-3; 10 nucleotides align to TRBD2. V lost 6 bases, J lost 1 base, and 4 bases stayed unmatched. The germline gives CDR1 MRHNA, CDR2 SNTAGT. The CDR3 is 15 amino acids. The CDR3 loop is CASSGLAGGTDTQYF. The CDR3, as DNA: TGTGCCAGCAGCGGGCTAGCGGGGGGCACAGATACGCAGTATTTT.

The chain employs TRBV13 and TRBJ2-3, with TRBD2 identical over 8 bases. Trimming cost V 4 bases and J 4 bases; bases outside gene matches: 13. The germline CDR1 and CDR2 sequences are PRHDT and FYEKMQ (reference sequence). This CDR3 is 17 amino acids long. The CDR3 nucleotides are TGTGCCAGCAGCTCTGAGGGGCTGACTAGCGTGGCAGATACGCAGTATTTT. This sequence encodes CASSSEGLTSVADTQYF.

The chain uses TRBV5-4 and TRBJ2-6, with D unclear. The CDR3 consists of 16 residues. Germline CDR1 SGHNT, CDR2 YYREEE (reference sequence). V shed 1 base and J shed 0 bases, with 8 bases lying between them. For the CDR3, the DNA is TGTGCCAGCAGCTTGCGGGTGCTCTCTGGGGCCAACGTCCTGACTTTC. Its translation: CASSLRVLSGANVLTF.

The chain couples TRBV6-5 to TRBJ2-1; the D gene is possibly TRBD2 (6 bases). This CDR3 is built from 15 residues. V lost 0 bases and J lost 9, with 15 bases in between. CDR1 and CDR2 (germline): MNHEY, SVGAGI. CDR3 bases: TGTGCCAGCAGTTACTCGACGGGAGAAAGGGCTGAGCAGTTCTTC. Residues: CASSYSTGERAEQFF.

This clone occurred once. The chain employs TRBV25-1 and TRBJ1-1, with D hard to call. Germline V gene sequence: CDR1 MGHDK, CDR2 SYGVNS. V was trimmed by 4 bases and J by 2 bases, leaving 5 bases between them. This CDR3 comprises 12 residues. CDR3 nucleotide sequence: TGTGCCAGCAGTGTAAAAAACACTGAAGCTTTCTTT. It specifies CASSVKNTEAFF.

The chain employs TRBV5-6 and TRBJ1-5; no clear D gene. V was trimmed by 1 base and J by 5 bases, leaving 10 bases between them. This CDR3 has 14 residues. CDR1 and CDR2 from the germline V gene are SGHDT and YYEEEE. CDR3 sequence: CASSLTVSDQPQHF. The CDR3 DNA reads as TGTGCCAGCAGCTTGACGGTTAGTGATCAGCCCCAGCATTTT. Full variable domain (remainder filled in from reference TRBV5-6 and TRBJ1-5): DAGVTQSPTHLIKTRGQQVTLRCSPKSGHDTVSWYQQALGQGPQFIFQYYEEEERQRGNFPDRFSGHQFPNYSSELNVNALLLGDSALYLCASSLTVSDQPQHFGDGTRLSIL.

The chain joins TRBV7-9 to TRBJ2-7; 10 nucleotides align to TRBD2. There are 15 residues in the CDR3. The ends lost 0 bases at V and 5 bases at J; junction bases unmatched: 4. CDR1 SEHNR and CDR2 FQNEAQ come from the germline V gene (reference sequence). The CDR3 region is CASSLADLAGDEQYF. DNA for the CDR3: TGTGCCAGCAGCTTAGCCGACCTAGCGGGAGACGAGCAGTACTTC.

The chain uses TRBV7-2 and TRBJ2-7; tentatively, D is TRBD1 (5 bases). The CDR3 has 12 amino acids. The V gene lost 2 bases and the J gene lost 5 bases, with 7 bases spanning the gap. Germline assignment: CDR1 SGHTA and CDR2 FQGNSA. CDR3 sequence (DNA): TGTGCCAGCAGCTTACAGGGCAACGAGCAGTACTTC. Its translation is CASSLQGNEQYF.

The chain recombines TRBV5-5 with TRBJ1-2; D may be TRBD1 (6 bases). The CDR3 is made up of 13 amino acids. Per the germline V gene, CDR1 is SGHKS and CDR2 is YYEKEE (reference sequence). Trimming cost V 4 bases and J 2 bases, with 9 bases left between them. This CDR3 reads CASSAGTNYGYTF. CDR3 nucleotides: TGTGCCAGCAGCGCAGGGACAAACTATGGCTACACCTTC.

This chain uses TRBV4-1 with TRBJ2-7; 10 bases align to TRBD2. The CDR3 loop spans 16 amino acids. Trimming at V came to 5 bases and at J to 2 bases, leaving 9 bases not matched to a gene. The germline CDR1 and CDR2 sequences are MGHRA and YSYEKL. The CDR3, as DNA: TGCGCCAGCAGCATAACTCCCGGGACTAGCGCCTACGAGCAGTACTTC. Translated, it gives CASSITPGTSAYEQYF.

CDR3 amino acids: CASSFDRDYGYTF. The CDR3 DNA is TGTGCCAGCAGCTTCGACAGGGACTATGGCTACACCTTC. The gene calls are TRBV7-3 and TRBJ1-2; 7 bases agree with TRBD1. The CDR3 consists of 13 residues. Trimming took 3 bases from V and 3 from J; bases not matched to a gene: 1. Per the germline V gene, CDR1 is SGHTA and CDR2 is FQGTGA.

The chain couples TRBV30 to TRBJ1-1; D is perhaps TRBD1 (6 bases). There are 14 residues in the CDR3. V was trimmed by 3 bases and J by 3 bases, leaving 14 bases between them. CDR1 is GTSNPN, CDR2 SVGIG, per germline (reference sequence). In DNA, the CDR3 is TGTGCCTGGAGGGACTTAACAGGGTACACTGAAGCTTTCTTT. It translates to CAWRDLTGYTEAFF.

The CDR3 DNA sequence: TGTGCCAGCAGCTTAGCGGGAGCCACAGATACGCAGTATTTT. It encodes CASSLAGATDTQYF. V gene TRBV11-2 combines with J gene TRBJ2-3; TRBD2 is a possible D gene (6 bases). The germline V gene encodes CDR1 SGHAT and CDR2 FQNNGV. The CDR3 is 14 residues long. V lost 1 base and J 2 bases, leaving 7 bases between the germline ends.